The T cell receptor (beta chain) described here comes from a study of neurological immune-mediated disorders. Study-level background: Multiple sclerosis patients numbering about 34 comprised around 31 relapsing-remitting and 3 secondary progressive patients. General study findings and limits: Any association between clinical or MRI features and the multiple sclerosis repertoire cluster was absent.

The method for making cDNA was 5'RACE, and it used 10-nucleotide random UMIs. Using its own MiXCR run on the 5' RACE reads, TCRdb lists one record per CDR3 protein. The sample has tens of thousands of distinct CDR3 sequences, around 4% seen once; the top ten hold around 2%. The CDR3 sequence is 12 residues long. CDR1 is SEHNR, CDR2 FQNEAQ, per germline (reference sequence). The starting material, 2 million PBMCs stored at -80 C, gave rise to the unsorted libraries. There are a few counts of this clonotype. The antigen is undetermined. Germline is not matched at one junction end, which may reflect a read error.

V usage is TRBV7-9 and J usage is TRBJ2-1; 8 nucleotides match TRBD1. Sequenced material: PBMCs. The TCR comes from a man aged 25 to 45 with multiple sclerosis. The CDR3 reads CASSLAGQGAIF. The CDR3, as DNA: TGTGCCAGCAGCTTAGCCGGTCAGGGGGCCATCTTC.